This is a list of T cell receptor beta chains from one sample in a study of blood T cells in healthy people across ages. A single record per CDR3 protein comes from TCRdb applying MiXCR to the 5' RACE reads. This sample has around 600,000 distinct CDR3 sequences, with 40% to 50% found just once. The sample comprised blood. All receptors come from an elderly man in good health. Each CDR3 is given with its conserved first and last residue. A D gene is named only where the DNA matches it firmly. The listing skips clone size in some rows; elsewhere it reads once, few, many or a size class.

abundance	j_gene	v_gene	d_gene	CDR3aa	CDR3nt
NA	TRBJ1-2	TRBV5-5	TRBD1	CASSRGQGQYGYTF	TGTGCCAGCAGCAGAGGACAGGGACAGTATGGCTACACCTTC
NA	TRBJ2-7	TRBV20-1	NA	CSASGYASSYNEQYF	TGCAGTGCTAGCGGGTATGCTAGCTCCTACAATGAGCAGTACTTC
NA	TRBJ1-1	TRBV2	TRBD1	CAIPTGAGTEAFF	TGTGCCATCCCGACAGGGGCGGGAACTGAAGCTTTCTTT
NA	TRBJ2-5	TRBV3-1	NA	CASSQQVSQETQYF	TGTGCCAGCAGCCAACAAGTGTCCCAAGAGACCCAGTACTTC
NA	TRBJ2-5	TRBV3-1	NA	CASSQYRGLWETQYF	TGTGCCAGCAGCCAATACCGGGGGCTCTGGGAGACCCAGTACTTC
NA	TRBJ2-6	TRBV10-3	NA	CAISGNSGANVPTF	TGTGCCATCAGTGGGAATTCTGGGGCCAACGTCCCGACTTTC
few	TRBJ2-1	TRBV11-2	TRBD2	CASSRGVRIDEQFF	TGTGCCAGCAGCCGGGGGGTACGGATCGATGAGCAGTTCTTC
few	TRBJ2-1	TRBV4-3	NA	CASSQAQGNANEQFF	TGCGCCAGCAGCCAAGCCCAGGGGAACGCCAATGAGCAGTTCTTC
few	TRBJ2-6	TRBV6-1	TRBD2	CASSLTGTSSGANVPTF	TGTGCCAGCAGTCTCACCGGGACTAGCTCCGGGGCCAACGTCCCGACTTTC
NA	TRBJ1-2	TRBV29-1	NA	CSAWGQNYNYGYTF	TGCAGCGCCTGGGGCCAGAACTATAACTATGGCTACACCTTC
NA	TRBJ1-4	TRBV7-2	TRBD1	CASRSGQGYGKLFF	TGTGCCAGCAGATCGGGACAGGGATACGGAAAACTGTTTTTT
few	TRBJ2-1	TRBV4-3	TRBD2	CASSLGGLAEQFF	TGCGCCAGCAGCTTAGGGGGACTAGCGGAGCAGTTCTTC
NA	TRBJ2-1	TRBV5-6	TRBD2	CASSLKFGTSVNNEQFF	TGTGCCAGCAGCTTGAAATTCGGGACTAGCGTTAACAATGAGCAGTTCTTC
NA	TRBJ2-5	TRBV4-3	TRBD2	CASSQARLAANEQYF	TGCGCCAGCAGCCAAGCGAGACTAGCGGCCAATGAGCAGTACTTC
NA	TRBJ2-3	TRBV30	NA	CARSISGLTDTQYF	TGTGCCAGAAGTATTAGCGGCCTCACAGATACGCAGTATTTT